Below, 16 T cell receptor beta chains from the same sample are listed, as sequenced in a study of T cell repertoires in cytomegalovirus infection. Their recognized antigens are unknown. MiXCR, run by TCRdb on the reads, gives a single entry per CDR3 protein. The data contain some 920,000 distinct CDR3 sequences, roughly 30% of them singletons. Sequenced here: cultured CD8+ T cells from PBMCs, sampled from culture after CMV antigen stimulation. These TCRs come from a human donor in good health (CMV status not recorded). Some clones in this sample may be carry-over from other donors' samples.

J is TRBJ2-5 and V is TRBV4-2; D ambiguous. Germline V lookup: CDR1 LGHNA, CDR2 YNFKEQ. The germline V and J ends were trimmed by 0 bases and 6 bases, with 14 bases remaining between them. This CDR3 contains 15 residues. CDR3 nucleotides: TGTGCCAGCAGCCAAGAGGGTGGCCAGCCCCAGACCCAGTACTTC. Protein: CASSQEGGQPQTQYF.

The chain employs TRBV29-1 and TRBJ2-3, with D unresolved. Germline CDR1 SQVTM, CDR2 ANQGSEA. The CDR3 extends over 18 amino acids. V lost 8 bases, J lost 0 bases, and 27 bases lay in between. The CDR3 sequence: CSPPGFVLLSSSTDTQYF. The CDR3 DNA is TGCAGCCCCCCCGGATTTGTTCTCCTGAGCTCCAGCACAGATACGCAGTATTTT.

DNA for the CDR3: TGTGCCAGCAGTGGGCAGAACAGGGCAGATACGCAGTATTTT. Residues: CASSGQNRADTQYF. The chain couples TRBV2 to TRBJ2-3; D is perhaps TRBD1 (6 bases). The CDR3 has 14 residues. Trimming took off 4 bases at V and 4 bases at J, with 12 bases between the two ends. CDR1 SNHLY and CDR2 FYNNEI come from the germline V gene. The full variable domain, rest sourced from reference TRBV2 and TRBJ2-3, is EPEVTQTPSHQVTQMGQEVILRCVPISNHLYFYWYRQILGQKVEFLVSFYNNEISEKSEIFDDQFSVERPDGSNFTLKIRSTKLEDSAMYFCASSGQNRADTQYFGPGTRLTVL.

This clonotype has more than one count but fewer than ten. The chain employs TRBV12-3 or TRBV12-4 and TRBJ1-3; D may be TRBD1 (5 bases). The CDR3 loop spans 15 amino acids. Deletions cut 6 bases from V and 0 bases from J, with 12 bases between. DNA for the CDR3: TGTGCCAGCAGGTGGGGGGGGGGCTCTGGAAACACCATATATTTT. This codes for CASRWGGGSGNTIYF.

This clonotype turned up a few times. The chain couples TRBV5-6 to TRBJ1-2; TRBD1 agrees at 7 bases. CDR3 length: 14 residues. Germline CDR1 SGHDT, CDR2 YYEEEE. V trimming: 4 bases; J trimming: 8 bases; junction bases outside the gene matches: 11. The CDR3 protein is CASSARGQPGGYTF. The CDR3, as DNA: TGTGCCAGCAGCGCACGGGGACAGCCAGGGGGCTACACCTTC.

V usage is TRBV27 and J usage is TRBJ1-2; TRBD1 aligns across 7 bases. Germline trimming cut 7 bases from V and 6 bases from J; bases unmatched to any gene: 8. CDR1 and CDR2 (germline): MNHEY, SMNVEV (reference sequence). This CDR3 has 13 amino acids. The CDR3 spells CASTPTGSDGYTF. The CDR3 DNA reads TGTGCCAGCACCCCGACAGGGTCGGATGGCTACACCTTC.

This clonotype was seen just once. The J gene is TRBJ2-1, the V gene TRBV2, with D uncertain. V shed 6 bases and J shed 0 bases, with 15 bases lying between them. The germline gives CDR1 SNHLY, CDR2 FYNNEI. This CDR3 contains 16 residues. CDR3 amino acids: CASRASGRSSYNEQFF. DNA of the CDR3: TGTGCCAGCAGAGCCTCCGGCCGAAGCTCCTACAATGAGCAGTTCTTC.

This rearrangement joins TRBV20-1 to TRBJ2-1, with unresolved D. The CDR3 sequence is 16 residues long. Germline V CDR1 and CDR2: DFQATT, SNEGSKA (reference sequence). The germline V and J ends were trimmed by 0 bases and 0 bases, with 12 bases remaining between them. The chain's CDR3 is CSARDLAELSYNEQFF. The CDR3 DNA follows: TGCAGTGCTAGAGATCTGGCGGAACTCTCCTACAATGAGCAGTTCTTC.

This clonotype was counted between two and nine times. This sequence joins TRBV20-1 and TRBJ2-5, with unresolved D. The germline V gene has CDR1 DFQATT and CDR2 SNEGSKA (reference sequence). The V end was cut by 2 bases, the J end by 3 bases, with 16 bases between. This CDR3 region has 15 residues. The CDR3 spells CSARPDLNEKETQYF. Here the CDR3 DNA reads TGCAGTGCTAGACCGGACCTCAATGAGAAAGAGACCCAGTACTTC.

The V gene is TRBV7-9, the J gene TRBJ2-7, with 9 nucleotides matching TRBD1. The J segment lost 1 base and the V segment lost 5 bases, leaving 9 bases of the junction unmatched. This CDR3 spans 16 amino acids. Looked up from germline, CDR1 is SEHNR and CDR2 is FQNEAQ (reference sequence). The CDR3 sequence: CASSETGTGPSYEQYF. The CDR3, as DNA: TGTGCCAGCAGCGAGACCGGGACAGGGCCTTCCTACGAGCAGTACTTC.

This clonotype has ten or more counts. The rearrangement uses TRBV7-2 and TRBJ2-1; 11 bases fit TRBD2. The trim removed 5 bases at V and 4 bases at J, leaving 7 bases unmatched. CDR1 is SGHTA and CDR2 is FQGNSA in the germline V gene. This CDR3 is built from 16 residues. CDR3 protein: CASSPRTSGYYNEQFF. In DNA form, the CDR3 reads TGTGCCAGCAGCCCACGGACTAGCGGGTATTACAATGAGCAGTTCTTC.

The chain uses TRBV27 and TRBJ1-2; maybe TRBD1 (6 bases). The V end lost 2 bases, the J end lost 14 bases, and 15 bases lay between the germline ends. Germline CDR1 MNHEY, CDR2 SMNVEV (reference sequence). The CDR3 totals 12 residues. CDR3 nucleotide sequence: TGTGCCAGCAGTTTAGTGGGGGGCAAATCGACCTTC. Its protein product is CASSLVGGKSTF.

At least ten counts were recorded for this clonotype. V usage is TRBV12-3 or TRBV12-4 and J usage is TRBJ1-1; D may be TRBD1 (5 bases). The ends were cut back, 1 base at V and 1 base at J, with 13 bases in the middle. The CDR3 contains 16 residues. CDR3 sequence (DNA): TGTGCCAGCAGTTTAGAGGTGGGACTCCCGAACACTGAAGCTTTCTTT. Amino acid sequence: CASSLEVGLPNTEAFF.

CDR3 loop: CASSLGLAGRTSTDTQYF. The CDR3, as DNA: TGTGCCAGTAGCCTGGGACTAGCGGGGCGAACTAGCACAGATACGCAGTATTTT. The chain links TRBV19 to TRBJ2-3, with 13 bases that match TRBD2. V gave up 6 bases and J gave up 0 bases; unmatched junction bases: 9. Germline assignment: CDR1 LNHDA and CDR2 SQIVND (reference sequence). The CDR3 spans 18 residues.

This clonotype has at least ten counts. The CDR3 bases are TGTGCCAGCAGCTTTCCCGGGACAGGGCCTATTGCTAACTATGGCTACACCTTC. It yields the protein CASSFPGTGPIANYGYTF. The chain links TRBV7-9 to TRBJ1-2, with 9 bases lining up with TRBD1. The CDR3 is 18 amino acids. Germline V CDR1 and CDR2: SEHNR, FQNEAQ (reference sequence). V dropped 3 bases and J dropped 0; count of bases not matched to a gene: 11.

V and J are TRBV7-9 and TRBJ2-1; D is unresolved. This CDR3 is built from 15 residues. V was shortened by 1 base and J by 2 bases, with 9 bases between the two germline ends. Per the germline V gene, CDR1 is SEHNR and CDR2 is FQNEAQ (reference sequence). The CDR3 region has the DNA TGTGCCAGCAGCTTAGGCGAAAACGCCTACAATGAGCAGTTCTTC. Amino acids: CASSLGENAYNEQFF. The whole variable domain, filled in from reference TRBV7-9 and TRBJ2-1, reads DTGVSQNPRHKITKRGQNVTFRCDPISEHNRLYWYRQTLGQGPEFLTYFQNEAQLEKSRLLSDRFSAERPKGSFSTLEIQRTEQGDSAMYLCASSLGENAYNEQFFGPGTRLTVL.